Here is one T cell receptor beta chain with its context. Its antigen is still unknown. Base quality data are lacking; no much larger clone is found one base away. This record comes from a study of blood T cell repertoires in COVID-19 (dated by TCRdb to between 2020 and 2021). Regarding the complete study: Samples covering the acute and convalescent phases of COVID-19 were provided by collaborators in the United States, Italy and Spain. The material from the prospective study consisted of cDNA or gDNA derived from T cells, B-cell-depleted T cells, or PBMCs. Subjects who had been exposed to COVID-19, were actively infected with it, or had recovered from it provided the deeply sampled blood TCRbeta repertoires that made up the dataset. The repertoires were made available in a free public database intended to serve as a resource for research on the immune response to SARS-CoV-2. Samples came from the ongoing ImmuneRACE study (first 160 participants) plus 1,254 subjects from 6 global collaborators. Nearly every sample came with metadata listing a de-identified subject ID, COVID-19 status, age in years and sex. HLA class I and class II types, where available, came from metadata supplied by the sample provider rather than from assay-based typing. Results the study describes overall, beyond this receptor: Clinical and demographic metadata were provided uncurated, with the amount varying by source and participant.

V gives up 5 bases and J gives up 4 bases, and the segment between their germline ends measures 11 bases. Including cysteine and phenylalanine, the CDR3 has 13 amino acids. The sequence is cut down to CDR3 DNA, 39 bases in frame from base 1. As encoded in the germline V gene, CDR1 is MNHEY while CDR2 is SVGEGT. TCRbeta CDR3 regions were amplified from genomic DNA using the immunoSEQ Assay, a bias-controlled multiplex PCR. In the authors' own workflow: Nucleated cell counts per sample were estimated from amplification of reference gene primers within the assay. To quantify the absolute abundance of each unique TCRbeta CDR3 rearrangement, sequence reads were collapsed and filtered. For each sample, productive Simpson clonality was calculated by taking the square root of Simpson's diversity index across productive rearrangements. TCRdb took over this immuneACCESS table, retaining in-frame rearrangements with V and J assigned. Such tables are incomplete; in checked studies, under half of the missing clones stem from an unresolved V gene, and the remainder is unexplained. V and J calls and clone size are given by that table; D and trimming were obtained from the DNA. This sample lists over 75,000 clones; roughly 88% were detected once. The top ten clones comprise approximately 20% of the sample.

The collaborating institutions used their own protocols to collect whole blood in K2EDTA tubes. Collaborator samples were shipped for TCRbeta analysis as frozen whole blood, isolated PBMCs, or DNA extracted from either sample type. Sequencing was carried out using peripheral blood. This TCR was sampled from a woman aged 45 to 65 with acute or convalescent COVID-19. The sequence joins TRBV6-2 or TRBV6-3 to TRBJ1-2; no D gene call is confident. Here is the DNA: TGTGCCAGCAGTCACGCAGTCGCCTATGGCTACACCTTC. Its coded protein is CASSHAVAYGYTF.